The entry below describes one T cell receptor (beta chain). The CDR3 has 14 residues. J lost 8 bases, V lost 0 bases, and 5 bases had no gene match. The germline V gene has CDR1 MNHEY and CDR2 SVGAGI. This specimen belongs to a study of blood T cell repertoires in COVID-19. Across the whole study: COVID-19 samples, acute and convalescent, were from the United States, Italy and Spain. The analysed material was cDNA or gDNA that came from T cells, B-cell-depleted T cells, or PBMCs.

In the original analysis: For nucleated cells, counts were estimated from reference gene primer amplification. Here immunoSEQ multiplex PCR was the method, and the copy in TCRdb shows in-frame clones only, minus some. For V, J and clone size, that table is used; D and trimming come from the DNA. Among about 130,000 clones listed, approximately 88% were seen once. This sequence originates from a woman over 75 with acute or convalescent COVID-19. The source material was peripheral blood. The chain links TRBV6-5 to TRBJ1-2; 8 bases line up with TRBD1. CDR3 protein: CASSYSRTGQGYTF. The CDR3 DNA reads as TGTGCCAGCAGTTACTCGAGGACAGGGCAAGGCTACACCTTC.